The sequence of this T cell receptor (beta chain) was determined in a study of beta chain features in type 1 diabetes. cDNA synthesis used the whole RNA isolate, giving expressed TCRB sequences. Generated by immunoSEQ multiplex PCR, the TCRdb table keeps only in-frame clones and is missing some. The repertoire holds approximately 300,000 clones, with approximately 11% as singletons. The sample holds a few counts of this clone. CDR3 length: 11 residues. In germline, CDR1 is MNHNY, CDR2 SVGAGI (reference sequence). V was clipped by 6 bases and J by 9 bases, with 9 bases between them. The TCR sequence derives from a woman aged 25 to 39 in good health. Sample: naive CD4+ T cells from blood. The chain carries TRBV6-6 and TRBJ1-5; D may be TRBD1 (6 bases). This CDR3 reads CASRPTGPQHF. The DNA for the CDR3 is TGTGCCAGCAGACCGACAGGGCCCCAGCATTTT.